These 17 T cell receptor beta chains share one sample of origin, sequenced in a study of blood T cell repertoires in COVID-19. Only in-frame clones appear in the TCRdb table, and some are missing; sequencing was by immunoSEQ multiplex PCR. This sample has fewer than 110,000 clones, with roughly 90% found just once. Sequencing was done on a sample of peripheral blood. The receptor source for this set is a woman aged 55-70 years with acute or convalescent COVID-19.

Only one count was recorded for this clone. The chain combines TRBV9 with TRBJ2-1; TRBD2 might be the D (6 bases). Germline V lookup: CDR1 SGDLS, CDR2 YYNGEE. This CDR3 is 16 amino acids long. Trimming stripped 3 bases from V and 0 bases from J, with 13 bases between. The CDR3 reads CASSATSSSSYNEQFF. CDR3 coding DNA: TGTGCCAGCAGCGCAACTAGCTCCAGCTCCTACAATGAGCAGTTCTTC. Combining the CDR3 with reference TRBV9 and TRBJ2-1 gives the whole variable domain DSGVTQTPKHLITATGQRVTLRCSPRSGDLSVYWYQQSLDQGLQFLIQYYNGEERAKGNILERFSAQQFPDLHSELNLSSLELGDSALYFCASSATSSSSYNEQFFGPGTRLTVL.

The rearrangement joins TRBV28 to TRBJ2-1, with TRBD2 as a possible D gene (5 bases). Germline lookup yields CDR1 MDHEN and CDR2 SYDVKM. The CDR3 has 13 residues. V was pared by 3 bases and J by 13 bases, with 16 bases between. The CDR3 region has the DNA TGTGCCAGCAGTTTCCTAGCTGAGTCAAATCAGTTCTTC. Protein sequence: CASSFLAESNQFF.

DNA of the CDR3: TGTGCCAGCAGTGCGCAGGGGTCCCCGAACACTGAAGCTTTCTTT. Its translation is CASSAQGSPNTEAFF. The rearrangement links TRBV2 to TRBJ1-1, with D possibly being TRBD1 (6 bases). V lost 4 bases, J lost 1 base, and 13 bases lay in between. From germline, CDR1 is SNHLY and CDR2 FYNNEI. The CDR3 contains 15 residues.

Here the CDR3 reads CASSLDPNPRSSGNTIYF. Here the CDR3 DNA reads TGTGCCAGCAGCTTAGACCCCAACCCCCGGAGCTCTGGAAACACCATATATTTT. The V and J genes are TRBV7-6 and TRBJ1-3; D remains unclear. V lost 1 base to trimming and J lost 0 bases, with 16 bases between them. The CDR3 is 18 residues long. The germline V gene has CDR1 SGHVS and CDR2 FNYEAQ.

This rearrangement joins TRBV11-2 to TRBJ2-7, with 10 bases lining up with TRBD2. V lost 2 bases and J lost 0; bases outside the gene matches: 1. CDR1 is SGHAT and CDR2 is FQNNGV in the germline V gene. CDR3 size: 15 residues. CDR3 sequence: CASSLTSGASYEQYF. The CDR3 nucleotides are TGTGCCAGCAGCTTAACTAGCGGGGCCTCCTACGAGCAGTACTTC. Full variable domain (remainder filled in from reference TRBV11-2 and TRBJ2-7): EAGVAQSPRYKIIEKRQSVAFWCNPISGHATLYWYQQILGQGPKLLIQFQNNGVVDDSQLPKDRFSAERLKGVDSTLKIQPAKLEDSAVYLCASSLTSGASYEQYFGPGTRLTVT.

The V call is TRBV19, the J call TRBJ1-5; D may be TRBD1 (6 bases). V lost 5 bases to trimming and J lost 4 bases, with 15 bases between them. This CDR3 region has 15 residues. CDR1 LNHDA and CDR2 SQIVND come from the germline V gene (reference sequence). Here the CDR3 DNA reads TGTGCCAGTAGTGCCGACACGGGACAAAATCAGCCCCAGCATTTT. Translating gives CASSADTGQNQPQHF.

The chain joins TRBV12-2 to TRBJ2-7; TRBD1 was called by the table and not checked on the DNA. TRBV12-2 is assigned pseudogene status. This CDR3 contains 15 residues. The CDR3 DNA follows: TGTGCAAGTCGCTTAGTGGACAGAATCGGTTACGAGCAGTACTTC. Amino acid sequence: CASRLVDRIGYEQYF.

The chain has TRBV5-5 and TRBJ1-2; D is perhaps TRBD1 (5 bases). Germline V CDR1 and CDR2: SGHKS, YYEKEE (reference sequence). The germline V and J ends were trimmed by 3 bases and 4 bases, with 7 bases remaining between them. The CDR3 has 12 amino acids. CDR3 bases: TGTGCCAGCAGCTCAGACAGCTATGGCTACACCTTC. Translated, it gives CASSSDSYGYTF. Supplemented by reference TRBV5-5 and TRBJ1-2, the full variable domain reads DAGVTQSPTHLIKTRGQQVTLRCSPISGHKSVSWYQQVLGQGPQFIFQYYEKEERGRGNFPDRFSARQFPNYSSELNVNALLLGDSALYLCASSSDSYGYTFGSGTRLTVV.

The chain combines TRBV7-8 with TRBJ2-3; TRBD2 matches 11 bases. CDR1 is SGHVS, CDR2 FQNEAQ, per germline. CDR3 size: 16 residues. The V and J ends lost 6 bases and 5 bases, in that order; junction bases with no gene match: 10. Here the CDR3 DNA reads TGTGCCAGCAGTTCGCCACTAGCGGGAGTTGTAGATACGCAGTATTTT. Its protein is CASSSPLAGVVDTQYF. The full variable domain, rest sourced from reference TRBV7-8 and TRBJ2-3, is GAGVSQSPRYKVAKRGQDVALRCDPISGHVSLFWYQQALGQGPEFLTYFQNEAQLDKSGLPSDRFFAERPEGSVSTLKIQRTQQEDSAVYLCASSSPLAGVVDTQYFGPGTRLTVL.

CDR3 protein: CASSSSRGLGQGIYEQYF. As DNA, the CDR3 is TGTGCCAGCAGCTCCAGTCGGGGACTTGGACAGGGAATTTACGAGCAGTACTTC. This sequence joins TRBV5-4 and TRBJ2-7; 8 positions match TRBD1. The CDR3 contains 18 residues. CDR1 SGHNT and CDR2 YYREEE come from the germline V gene (reference sequence). Germline trimming cut 3 bases from V and 4 bases from J; bases unmatched to any gene: 18.

The chain is built from TRBV10-2 and TRBJ2-1; D perhaps matches TRBD2 (7 bases). CDR1 and CDR2 from the germline V gene are WSHSY and SAAADI. The CDR3 totals 19 residues. V was cut by 0 bases and J by 4 bases, with 22 bases left in between. The CDR3: CASSESASLGRGRYNEQFF. CDR3 sequence (DNA): TGCGCCAGCAGTGAGTCGGCATCTTTAGGGCGGGGGCGGTACAATGAGCAGTTCTTC.

This clone came up a few times. This rearrangement joins TRBV5-5 to TRBJ2-7; TRBD2 matches 8 bases. V lost 4 bases to trimming and J lost 3 bases; unmatched junction nucleotides: 9. Germline V gene data show CDR1 as SGHKS and CDR2 as YYEKEE (reference sequence). There are 15 residues in the CDR3. The CDR3 sequence: CASSALGLGNYEQYV. In DNA form, the CDR3 reads TGTGCCAGCAGCGCCTTGGGACTAGGGAACTACGAGCAGTACGTC.

The chain joins TRBV6-5 to TRBJ1-1; D is possibly TRBD1 (5 bases). The V gene's germline CDR1 is MNHEY and CDR2 SVGAGI. V lost 8 bases and J 4 bases, leaving 17 bases between the germline ends. This CDR3 is built from 14 residues. The CDR3: CASSSLGVGTEAFF. DNA of the CDR3: TGTGCCAGCTCTTCTTTAGGGGTGGGCACTGAAGCTTTCTTT.

This clone came up once. The chain has TRBV6-5 and TRBJ1-1; the D gene is possibly TRBD1 (6 bases). Trimming took off 2 bases at V and 7 bases at J, with 14 bases between the two ends. Per the germline V gene, CDR1 is MNHEY and CDR2 is SVGAGI. The CDR3 has 14 amino acids. The CDR3 DNA reads TGTGCCAGCAGTTACGGCAGGGGCTCCTATGAAGCTTTCTTT. Protein: CASSYGRGSYEAFF.

The chain recombines TRBV3-1 (or the pseudogene TRBV3-2) with TRBJ1-3; D is undetermined. Germline loops: CDR1 LGHDT, CDR2 YNNKEL (reference sequence). Trimming shortened V by 1 base and J by 0 bases, and 10 bases separated the two germline ends. The CDR3 sequence is 16 residues long. CDR3 residues: CASSQVLRFSGNTIYF. As DNA, the CDR3 is TGTGCCAGCAGCCAAGTCCTACGGTTCTCTGGAAACACCATATATTTT.

This sequence joins TRBV19 and TRBJ2-1; possibly TRBD1 for D (5 bases). Trimming removed 4 bases from V and 5 bases from J, with 9 bases in between. The CDR3 has 13 amino acids. CDR1 and CDR2 from the germline V gene are LNHDA and SQIVND (reference sequence). This CDR3 is CASSTTTDNEQFF. The CDR3 DNA follows: TGTGCCAGTAGTACGACGACAGACAATGAGCAGTTCTTC.

The chain uses TRBV5-8 and TRBJ1-2; 7 bases are shared with TRBD1. This CDR3 is 14 amino acids long. V trimming: 4 bases; J trimming: 1 base; junction bases outside the gene matches: 4. Germline V CDR1 and CDR2: SGHTS, YDEGEE. CDR3 sequence reads: CASSMGQINYGYTF. The CDR3 nucleotides are TGTGCCAGCAGCATGGGACAGATTAACTATGGCTACACCTTC.